This T cell receptor beta chain appears in the sequencing data of a study of T-cell memory formation after mild COVID-19. Notes on the study in general: Some clones that responded were present in memory (sampled pre-infection), which suggests cross-reactive memory joined.

As regards this clonotype: Its antigen is still unknown.

The CDR3 extends over 13 amino acids. Between the trimmed V and J ends, which lost 4 bases and 3 bases, there was a span of 9 bases. Germline CDR1 is SQVTM and CDR2 is ANQGSEA. Amplification by 5'RACE using constant-segment primers produced TCR alpha and TCR beta cDNA libraries that carried sample barcodes and UMIs. In TCRdb, the 5' RACE reads were re-called with MiXCR into one record per CDR3 protein. This sample has approximately 350,000 distinct CDR3 sequences, with under 30% found just once. This chain links TRBV29-1 with TRBJ1-4; maybe TRBD1 (5 bases). Sequences were obtained from PBMCs or a T cell subset sorted from them (not recorded which). This sequence was found in an adult woman who had mild COVID-19 (a few samples of this study predate the infection). Cell type and time point are not known. CDR3 region: CSVGGEANEKLFF. DNA for the CDR3: TGCAGCGTTGGGGGGGAAGCTAATGAAAAACTGTTTTTT.